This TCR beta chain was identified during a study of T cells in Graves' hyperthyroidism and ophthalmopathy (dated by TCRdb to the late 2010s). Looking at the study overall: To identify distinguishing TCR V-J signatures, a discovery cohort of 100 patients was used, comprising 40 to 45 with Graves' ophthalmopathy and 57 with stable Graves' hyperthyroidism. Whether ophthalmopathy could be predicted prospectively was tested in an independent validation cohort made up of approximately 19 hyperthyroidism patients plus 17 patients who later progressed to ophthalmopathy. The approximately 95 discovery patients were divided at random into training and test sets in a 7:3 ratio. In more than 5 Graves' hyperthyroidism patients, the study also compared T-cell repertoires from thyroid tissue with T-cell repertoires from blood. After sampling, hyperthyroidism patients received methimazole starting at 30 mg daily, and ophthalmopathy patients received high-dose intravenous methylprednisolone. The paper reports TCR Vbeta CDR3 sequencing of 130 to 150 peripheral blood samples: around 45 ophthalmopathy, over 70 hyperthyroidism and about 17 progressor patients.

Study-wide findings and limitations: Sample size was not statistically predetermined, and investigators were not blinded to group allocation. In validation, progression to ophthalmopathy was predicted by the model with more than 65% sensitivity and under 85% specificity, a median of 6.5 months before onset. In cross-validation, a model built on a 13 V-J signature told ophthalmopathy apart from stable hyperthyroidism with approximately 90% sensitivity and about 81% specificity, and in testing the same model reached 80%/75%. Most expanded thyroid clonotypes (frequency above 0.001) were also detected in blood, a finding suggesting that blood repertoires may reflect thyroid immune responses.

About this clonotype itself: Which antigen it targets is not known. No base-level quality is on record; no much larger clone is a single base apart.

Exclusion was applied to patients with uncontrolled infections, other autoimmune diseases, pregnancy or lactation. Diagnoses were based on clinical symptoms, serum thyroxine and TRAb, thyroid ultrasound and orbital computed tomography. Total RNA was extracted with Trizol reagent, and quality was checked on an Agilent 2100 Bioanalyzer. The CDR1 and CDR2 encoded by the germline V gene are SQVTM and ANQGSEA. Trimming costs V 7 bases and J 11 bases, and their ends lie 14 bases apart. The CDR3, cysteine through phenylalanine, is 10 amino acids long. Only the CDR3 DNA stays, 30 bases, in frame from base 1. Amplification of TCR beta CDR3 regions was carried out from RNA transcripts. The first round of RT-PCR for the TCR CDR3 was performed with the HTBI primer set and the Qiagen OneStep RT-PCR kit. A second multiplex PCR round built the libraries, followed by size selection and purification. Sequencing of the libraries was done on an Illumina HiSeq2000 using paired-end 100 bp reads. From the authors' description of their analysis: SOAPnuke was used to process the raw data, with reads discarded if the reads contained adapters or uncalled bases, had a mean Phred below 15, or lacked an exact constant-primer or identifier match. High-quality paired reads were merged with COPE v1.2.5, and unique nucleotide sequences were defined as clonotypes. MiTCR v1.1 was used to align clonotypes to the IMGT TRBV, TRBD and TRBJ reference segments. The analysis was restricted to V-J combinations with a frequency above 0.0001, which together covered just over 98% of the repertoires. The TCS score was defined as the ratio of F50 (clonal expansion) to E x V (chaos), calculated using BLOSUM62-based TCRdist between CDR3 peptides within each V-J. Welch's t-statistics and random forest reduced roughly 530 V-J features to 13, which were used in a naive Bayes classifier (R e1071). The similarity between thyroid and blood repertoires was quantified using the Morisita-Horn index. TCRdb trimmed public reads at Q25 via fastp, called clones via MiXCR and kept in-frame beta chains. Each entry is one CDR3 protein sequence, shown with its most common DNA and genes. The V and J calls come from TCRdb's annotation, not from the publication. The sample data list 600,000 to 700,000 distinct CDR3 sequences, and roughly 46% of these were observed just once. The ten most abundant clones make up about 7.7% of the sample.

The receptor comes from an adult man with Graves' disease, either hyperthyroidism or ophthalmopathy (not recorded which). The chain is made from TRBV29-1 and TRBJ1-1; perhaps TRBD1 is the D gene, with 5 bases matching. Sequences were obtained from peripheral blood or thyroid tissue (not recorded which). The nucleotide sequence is TGCAGCGCGTCAGACGGGGGGGCTTTCTTT. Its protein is CSASDGGAFF.